The entry below describes one TCR beta chain. Using immunoSEQ multiplex PCR, the repertoire was profiled, and TCRdb retains in-frame clones only, with some absent. The sample has under 75,000 clones, 80% to 90% seen once. This specimen belongs to a study of blood T cell repertoires in COVID-19. Study-level background: From the United States, Italy and Spain came samples of acute and convalescent COVID-19.

Germline CDR1 and CDR2: MDHEN and SYDVKM. Trimming removed 6 bases from V and 12 bases from J; junction bases left unmatched: 8. This CDR3 is built from 13 residues. The clonotype was recovered from a woman under 30 with acute or convalescent COVID-19. The chain couples TRBV28 to TRBJ1-6; TRBD1 agrees at 7 bases. The sample consisted of peripheral blood. The CDR3 DNA reads TGTGCCAGCAGGGGGCAGGGGGAAGAACCCCTCCACTTT. This codes for CASRGQGEEPLHF.